This TCR beta chain was obtained from a study of blood T cell repertoires in COVID-19. Study details: The study drew acute and convalescent COVID-19 samples from the United States, Italy and Spain. PBMCs, B-cell-depleted T cells, or T cells provided the cDNA or gDNA that made up the material.

The CDR3 length is 15 residues. Germline V gives CDR1 KGHSH, CDR2 LQKENI. V was trimmed by 3 bases and J by 4 bases, leaving 13 bases between them. Original handling: Amplified reference gene primers provided the basis for estimating nucleated cell counts. Clones were read by immunoSEQ multiplex PCR, and TCRdb kept only the in-frame ones, dropping some. The V and J calls and clone size are taken from that table; D and trimming were inferred from the DNA. Found here are more than 65,000 clones, over 70% of them singletons; the top ten hold 35%. The receptor was isolated from a woman aged 65 to 85 with acute or convalescent COVID-19. Sequencing input: peripheral blood. The chain employs TRBV18 and TRBJ1-3; D is perhaps TRBD1 (6 bases). The CDR3 loop reads CASSPGTPGGNTIYF. CDR3 coding DNA: TGTGCCAGCTCACCCGGGACACCTGGAGGAAACACCATATATTTT.